This TCR beta chain was observed in a study of OX40 agonist ivuxolimab in advanced cancers. Trimming removed 9 bases from V and 6 bases from J, with 18 bases in between. Germline CDR1 is MNHNY and CDR2 is SVGAGI (reference sequence). CDR3 size: 14 residues. The protocol was immunoSEQ multiplex PCR, while the TCRdb copy is restricted to in-frame clones and leaves out a portion. Of about 83,000 clones in the sample, less than 90% were seen once. The chain uses TRBV6-6 and TRBJ2-1; weak D call: TRBD2 (6 bases). The receptor was isolated from an adult with an advanced solid tumor such as melanoma, head and neck, liver or kidney cancer. Sequencing used CD4+ or CD8+ T cells sorted from blood, obtained in a trial of the OX40 agonist ivuxolimab. The CDR3 DNA reads as TGTGCCAGTGCAATGGGGGGTTGGGTCAATGAGCAGTTCTTC. This encodes CASAMGGWVNEQFF.